The 9 T cell receptor beta chains reported below all come from one sample, sequenced in a study of T cell responses to AZD1222 COVID-19 vaccine. The assay was immunoSEQ multiplex PCR, and TCRdb's table has in-frame clones only and misses some. The sample lists roughly 150,000 clones, around 91% seen once, with about a tenth in the top ten. Sequenced material: peripheral blood, taken 28 days after the second AZD1222 dose. The source is an adult who received the AZD1222 COVID-19 vaccine.

The chain has TRBV6-5 and TRBJ1-2; no reliable D call. CDR1 and CDR2 from the germline V gene are MNHEY and SVGAGI. This CDR3 has 13 amino acids. V gave up 2 bases and J gave up 2 bases, with 6 bases separating them. Here the CDR3 reads CASSYGQNYGYTF. CDR3 DNA sequence: TGTGCCAGCAGTTACGGGCAGAACTATGGCTACACCTTC.

The chain is built from TRBV7-9 and TRBJ2-2, with D unresolved. Germline V lookup: CDR1 SEHNR, CDR2 FQNEAQ (reference sequence). This CDR3 is built from 11 residues. Trimming took off 5 bases at V and 7 bases at J, with 5 bases between the two ends. The CDR3 region is CASSPSGELFF. DNA of the CDR3: TGTGCCAGCAGCCCTAGCGGGGAGCTGTTTTTT.

The rearrangement links TRBV5-1 to TRBJ2-1; TRBD2 agrees at 8 bases. V lost 5 bases, J lost 2 bases, and 6 bases stayed unmatched. This CDR3 spans 15 amino acids. Germline CDR1 and CDR2: SGHRS and YFSETQ. CDR3 coding DNA: TGCGCCAGCAGGTTCGCGGGGGGTCCCTACAATGAGCAGTTCTTC. The encoded protein is CASRFAGGPYNEQFF.

The J gene is TRBJ2-2, the V gene TRBV19; perhaps TRBD2 as D (6 bases). CDR3 length: 14 residues. V was pared by 10 bases and J by 3 bases, with 15 bases between. Germline assignment: CDR1 LNHDA and CDR2 SQIVND (reference sequence). In DNA, the CDR3 is TGTGCCATAGCGGATGACCGGGACACCGGGGAGCTGTTTTTT. Translated: CAIADDRDTGELFF.

About this clone itself: Other nucleotide sequences in the sample specify the same CDR3. This sequence joins TRBV15 and TRBJ1-5; D gene ambiguous. The CDR3 length is 13 residues. V was trimmed by 0 bases and J by 4 bases, leaving 4 bases between them. Per the germline V gene, CDR1 is LNHNV and CDR2 is YYDKDF (reference sequence). Here the CDR3 DNA reads TGTGCCACCAGCAGAGAAGGGAATCAGCCCCAGCATTTT. Translation gives CATSREGNQPQHF.

This clone was detected once. The rearrangement links TRBV29-1 to TRBJ2-1; D unresolved. V was cut by 4 bases and J by 6 bases, with 10 bases left in between. CDR1 is SQVTM, CDR2 ANQGSEA, per germline. CDR3 length: 12 residues. The CDR3 loop reads CSVVGPSNEQFF. DNA of the CDR3: TGCAGCGTTGTCGGGCCTAGCAATGAGCAGTTCTTC.

This chain uses TRBV4-3 with TRBJ2-3, with a tentative D call TRBD1 (6 bases). The CDR3 runs 20 residues. The germline V and J ends were trimmed by 0 bases and 1 base, with 23 bases remaining between them. The germline V gene has CDR1 LGHNA and CDR2 YSLEER. CDR3 nucleotide sequence: TGCGCCAGCAGCCAAGATTACCCGCAACAGGGATATTTTGGCACAGATACGCAGTATTTT. It translates to CASSQDYPQQGYFGTDTQYF.

The chain has TRBV27 and TRBJ1-5; no clear D. Trimming took 8 bases from V and 6 from J, leaving 11 bases between them. Germline V gene data show CDR1 as MNHEY and CDR2 as SMNVEV (reference sequence). The CDR3 runs 12 residues. The CDR3 sequence: CASGSRAQPQHF. The CDR3 nucleotides read TGTGCCAGCGGCAGCCGGGCTCAGCCCCAGCATTTT.

The V call is TRBV28, the J call TRBJ2-5; 7 bases map to TRBD1. The CDR3 has 17 amino acids. Germline V gives CDR1 MDHEN, CDR2 SYDVKM. Unmatched junction bases numbered 15, after V lost 5 bases and J lost 3 bases. CDR3 DNA sequence: TGTGCCAGCAGTCCGCGAAGGGACAGCAGCTTGAAAGAGACCCAGTACTTC. As protein: CASSPRRDSSLKETQYF. The complete variable domain, with remaining parts taken from reference TRBV28 and TRBJ2-5, reads DVKVTQSSRYLVKRTGEKVFLECVQDMDHENMFWYRQDPGLGLRLIYFSYDVKMKEKGDIPEGYSVSREKKERFSLILESASTNQTSMYLCASSPRRDSSLKETQYFGPGTRLLVL.